A selection of T cell receptor beta chains follows, all from one sample in a study of control samples from healthy donors and cancer patients. Data came from immunoSEQ multiplex PCR; TCRdb stores just in-frame clones and leaves some out. The profile shows 75,000 to 90,000 clones, 75% to 90% of them singletons. The sequenced material came from blood. The receptor set was obtained from a man in his forties or fifties in good health. Both conserved end residues are part of each CDR3. The D gene is left open where the match is weak. Not all rows give a size; the values are once, few, many and, for expanded clones, a class.

15	.	few	TRBV7-9	TRBJ1-5	CASSLTGLRAQPQHF	TGTGCCAGCAGCTTAACAGGGTTGCGGGCTCAGCCCCAGCATTTT
15	TRBD1	.	TRBV30	TRBJ2-7	CAWSLGGDRDSEQYF	TGTGCCTGGAGCCTAGGGGGGGACAGGGACTCCGAGCAGTACTTC
15	.	.	TRBV19	TRBJ1-1	CASSLLHLLNTEAFF	TGTGCCAGTAGCCTATTACACCTCTTGAACACTGAAGCTTTCTTT
15	TRBD1	few	TRBV11-2	TRBJ2-3	CASSFGDRGTDTQYF	TGTGCCAGCAGCTTTGGGGACAGGGGCACAGATACGCAGTATTTT
13	.	.	TRBV2	TRBJ2-1	CASSGTWANEQFF	TGTGCCAGCAGTGGTACGTGGGCCAATGAGCAGTTCTTC
13	.	.	TRBV29-1	TRBJ1-6	CSVATEINSPLHF	TGCAGCGTTGCGACAGAGATCAATTCACCCCTCCACTTT
14	TRBD1	.	TRBV28	TRBJ1-1	CASSSQQGDTEAFF	TGTGCCAGCAGTTCGCAACAGGGGGACACTGAAGCTTTCTTT
13	.	.	TRBV9	TRBJ2-5	CASTPPWGETQYF	TGTGCCAGCACACCCCCCTGGGGGGAGACCCAGTACTTC
16	TRBD2	.	TRBV7-2	TRBJ2-1	CASSSRLAGGRNEQFF	TGTGCCAGCAGCTCGAGACTAGCGGGGGGGAGAAATGAGCAGTTCTTC
16	TRBD1	.	TRBV23-1	TRBJ1-4	CASSQRRDREDEKLFF	TGCGCCAGCAGTCAACGCCGGGACAGGGAGGATGAAAAACTGTTTTTT
13	.	.	TRBV4-3	TRBJ2-7	CASSQEPGSEQYF	TGCGCCAGCAGCCAAGAACCGGGAAGCGAGCAGTACTTC
15	TRBD1	.	TRBV5-1	TRBJ1-2	CASSWSPGQSYGYTF	TGCGCCAGCAGCTGGAGCCCGGGACAGTCATATGGCTACACCTTC
15	TRBD1	.	TRBV10-3	TRBJ1-2	CAISDTAGGSYGYTF	TGTGCCATCAGTGACACGGCAGGGGGCAGCTATGGCTACACCTTC
16	TRBD2	few	TRBV14	TRBJ2-3	CASSPGLAGRSDTQYF	TGTGCCAGCAGCCCAGGACTAGCGGGGAGGTCAGATACGCAGTATTTT
16	TRBD1	.	TRBV25-1	TRBJ1-3	CASSPDRDRGRNTIYF	TGTGCCAGCAGTCCAGACCGGGACAGGGGTCGGAACACCATATATTTT
12	.	.	TRBV7-9	TRBJ2-5	CASSLRWETQYF	TGTGCCAGCAGCTTACGGTGGGAGACCCAGTACTTC
13	.	.	TRBV5-4	TRBJ2-7	CASSPLQGYEQYF	TGTGCCAGCAGTCCCTTACAGGGCTACGAGCAGTACTTC
15	.	.	TRBV2	TRBJ2-1	CASMGLGGGTNEQFF	TGTGCCAGCATGGGACTTGGTGGGGGGACCAATGAGCAGTTCTTC
15	.	.	TRBV29-1	TRBJ1-2	CSAEPPPARVGGYTF	TGCAGCGCTGAACCACCTCCCGCCAGGGTGGGTGGCTACACCTTC
17	TRBD2	.	TRBV4-2	TRBJ2-1	CASSQYFGTSGVNEQFF	TGTGCCAGCAGCCAATATTTTGGGACTAGCGGGGTAAATGAGCAGTTCTTC
15	TRBD2	.	TRBV18	TRBJ2-5	CASSPLASGQETQYF	TGTGCCAGCTCACCATTGGCTAGCGGCCAAGAGACCCAGTACTTC
18	.	.	TRBV5-1	TRBJ1-2	CASGQFRDPPALLYGYTF	TGCGCCAGCGGCCAATTCCGGGACCCTCCGGCCTTACTATATGGCTACACCTTC
16	.	.	TRBV30	TRBJ1-2	CAWSVYHREGADGYTF	TGTGCCTGGAGTGTATACCACAGGGAGGGTGCGGATGGCTACACCTTC
12	.	.	TRBV2	TRBJ1-2	CASSPGASGYTF	TGTGCCAGCAGCCCGGGGGCCAGTGGCTACACCTTC
10	.	.	TRBV20-1	TRBJ2-5	CSAEEETQYF	TGCAGTGCCGAGGAAGAGACCCAGTACTTC
15	TRBD1	.	TRBV2	TRBJ1-6	CASSPPGTGNSPLHF	TGTGCCAGCAGTCCGCCCGGGACAGGCAATTCACCCCTCCACTTT
15	TRBD1	.	TRBV18	TRBJ2-7	CASSPRPGQLYEQYF	TGTGCCAGCTCACCGAGACCGGGACAGCTCTACGAGCAGTACTTC
15	TRBD2	.	TRBV5-4	TRBJ2-7	CASSLIGGGSYEQYF	TGTGCCAGCAGCTTGATTGGCGGGGGCTCCTACGAGCAGTACTTC
13	.	.	TRBV6-5	TRBJ2-7	CASTQGYQYEQYF	TGTGCCAGCACCCAGGGATACCAGTACGAGCAGTACTTC
15	.	.	TRBV19	TRBJ1-1	CASSIDPWGSTEAFF	TGTGCCAGTAGTATAGATCCATGGGGGAGCACTGAAGCTTTCTTT
14	.	.	TRBV7-3	TRBJ2-2	CASSLSVGAVELFF	TGTGCCAGCAGCTTAAGTGTTGGAGCGGTGGAGCTGTTTTTT
14	.	.	TRBV5-1	TRBJ2-7	CASSPRSELGEQYF	TGCGCCAGCAGCCCCAGGAGTGAACTGGGCGAGCAGTACTTC
14	.	.	TRBV27	TRBJ1-2	CASATARDNYGYTF	TGTGCCAGCGCTACCGCTAGAGATAACTATGGCTACACCTTC
13	.	.	TRBV3-1/TRBV3-2	TRBJ2-5	CASSQGRRETQYF	TGTGCCAGCAGCCAGGGCCGCCGGGAGACCCAGTACTTC
13	.	.	TRBV5-1	TRBJ1-1	CASRAGGVTEAFF	TGCGCCAGCAGAGCTGGGGGGGTCACTGAAGCTTTCTTT
16	TRBD1	.	TRBV5-1	TRBJ2-3	CASSRSGQGSTDTQYF	TGCGCCAGCAGCCGCTCGGGACAGGGTAGCACAGATACGCAGTATTTT
17	TRBD1	.	TRBV5-4	TRBJ2-1	CASNVWGTGGSYNEQFF	TGTGCCAGCAACGTGTGGGGGACAGGAGGCTCCTACAATGAGCAGTTCTTC
17	TRBD2	.	TRBV5-1	TRBJ2-3	CASSSHASGGVTDTQYF	TGCGCCAGCAGCTCTCACGCCAGCGGGGGGGTCACAGATACGCAGTATTTT
14	TRBD1	.	TRBV10-2	TRBJ1-1	CASRGGDRDTEAFF	TGCGCCAGCAGGGGGGGGGACAGGGACACTGAAGCTTTCTTT
12	.	.	TRBV2	TRBJ2-5	CATLGVQETQYF	TGTGCCACATTGGGGGTCCAAGAGACCCAGTACTTC
11	.	.	TRBV3-1/TRBV3-2	TRBJ2-7	CASSESYEQYF	TGTGCCAGCAGCGAATCCTACGAGCAGTACTTC
15	.	once	TRBV6-5	TRBJ2-7	CASSYSIVRGDEQYF	TGTGCCAGCAGTTACTCGATAGTCAGGGGCGACGAGCAGTACTTC
15	TRBD1	.	TRBV23-1	TRBJ1-6	CASSRGTDHNSPLHF	TGCGCCAGCAGTCGTGGGACAGATCATAATTCACCCCTCCACTTT
15	TRBD1	.	TRBV6-5	TRBJ1-1	CASSPRQGLNTEAFF	TGTGCCAGCAGTCCACGACAGGGCCTGAACACTGAAGCTTTCTTT
13	TRBD1	.	TRBV29-1	TRBJ1-5	CSVERGQGQPQHF	TGCAGCGTTGAAAGGGGACAGGGGCAGCCCCAGCATTTT
14	.	.	TRBV5-1	TRBJ1-2	CASSLTGTTGGSTF	TGCGCCAGCAGCTTGACGGGGACAACGGGGGGTAGTACCTTC
16	TRBD2	.	TRBV6-1	TRBJ2-1	CASSAAGLAGGGEQFF	TGTGCCAGCAGTGCGGCGGGACTAGCGGGGGGAGGCGAGCAGTTCTTC
16	TRBD1	.	TRBV12-5	TRBJ2-7	CASGWWTGSWGYEQYF	TGTGCTAGTGGTTGGTGGACAGGGAGTTGGGGTTACGAGCAGTACTTC
14	.	.	TRBV27	TRBJ2-7	CASSPSAPGYEQYF	TGTGCCAGCAGTCCCTCCGCCCCCGGGTACGAGCAGTACTTC
15	TRBD2	.	TRBV10-3	TRBJ2-7	CAISESGTSGPLEYF	TGTGCCATCAGTGAGTCCGGGACTAGCGGCCCCCTGGAGTACTTC
11	.	.	TRBV24-1	TRBJ2-1	CATGTYNEQFF	TGTGCCACAGGGACCTACAATGAGCAGTTCTTC
16	.	.	TRBV30	TRBJ1-4	CAWRGGPTATNEKLFF	TGTGCCTGGAGGGGGGGGCCCACAGCGACTAATGAAAAACTGTTTTTT
14	.	.	TRBV18	TRBJ2-3	CASPGTASTDTQYF	TGTGCCAGCCCAGGGACGGCTAGCACAGATACGCAGTATTTT
14	.	.	TRBV6-1	TRBJ1-4	CASNLQGVDEKLFF	TGTGCCAGCAACCTCCAGGGCGTGGATGAAAAACTGTTTTTT
12	.	few	TRBV12-5	TRBJ1-5	CASGLDDQPQHF	TGTGCTAGTGGTTTAGACGATCAGCCCCAGCATTTT
16	.	.	TRBV9	TRBJ2-1	CASSVAPTVSYNEQFF	TGTGCCAGCAGCGTAGCCCCGACAGTCTCCTACAATGAGCAGTTCTTC
13	.	.	TRBV7-2	TRBJ1-6	CASSSGNNSPLHF	TGTGCCAGCAGCTCCGGGAACAATTCACCCCTCCACTTT
14	.	.	TRBV7-9	TRBJ2-5	CASSLPVGSETQYF	TGTGCCAGCAGCCTACCGGTGGGGTCAGAGACCCAGTACTTC
15	TRBD2	.	TRBV11-2	TRBJ2-1	CASSDKRGYYNEQFF	TGTGCCAGCAGCGACAAGCGGGGGTACTACAATGAGCAGTTCTTC
17	.	.	TRBV6-2/TRBV6-3	TRBJ2-1	CASSYSRQPRSYNEQFF	TGTGCCAGCAGTTACTCGAGACAACCCCGATCCTACAATGAGCAGTTCTTC